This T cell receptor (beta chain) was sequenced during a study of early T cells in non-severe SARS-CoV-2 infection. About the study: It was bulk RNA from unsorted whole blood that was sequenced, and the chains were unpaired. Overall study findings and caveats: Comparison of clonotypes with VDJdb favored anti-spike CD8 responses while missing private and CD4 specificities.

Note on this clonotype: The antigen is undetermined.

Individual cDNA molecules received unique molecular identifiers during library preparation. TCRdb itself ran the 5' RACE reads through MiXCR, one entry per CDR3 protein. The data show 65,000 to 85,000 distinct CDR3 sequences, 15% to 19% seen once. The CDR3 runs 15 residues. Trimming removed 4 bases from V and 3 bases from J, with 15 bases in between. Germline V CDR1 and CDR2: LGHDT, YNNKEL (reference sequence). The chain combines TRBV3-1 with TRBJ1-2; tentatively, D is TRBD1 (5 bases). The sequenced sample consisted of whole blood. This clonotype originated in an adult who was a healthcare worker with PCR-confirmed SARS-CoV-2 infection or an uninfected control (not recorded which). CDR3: CASSLTGGDDYGYTF. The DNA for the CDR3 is TGTGCCAGCAGCCTCACGGGAGGGGATGACTATGGCTACACCTTC.